In its sample, the clone carrying this TCR beta chain was seen a few times. Germline V CDR1 and CDR2: SGHTS, YDEGEE. The ends were cut back, 3 bases at V and 4 bases at J, with 17 bases in the middle. The CDR3 covers 15 residues. This record belongs to a study of blood T cell repertoires in COVID-19. Study overall: Donors in the United States, Italy and Spain gave samples during acute or convalescent COVID-19. Nucleic acid was either cDNA or gDNA, and it came from T cells, B-cell-depleted T cells, or PBMCs.

Source study methods: Estimates of nucleated cell counts were drawn from the amplification of reference gene primers. Sequenced by immunoSEQ multiplex PCR; TCRdb stores in-frame clones only, minus some. The DNA was the basis for D and trimming; V, J and clone size are from that table. The table includes around 400,000 clones, 80% to 90% detected once. The V and J genes are TRBV5-8 and TRBJ2-7, with D possibly TRBD1 on 6 matching bases. The sample was peripheral blood. The TCR originated in a man in his forties with acute or convalescent COVID-19. CDR3 loop: CASSWGRVRSYEQYF. Written as DNA, the CDR3 is TGTGCCAGCAGCTGGGGGCGGGTGAGATCGTACGAGCAGTACTTC.